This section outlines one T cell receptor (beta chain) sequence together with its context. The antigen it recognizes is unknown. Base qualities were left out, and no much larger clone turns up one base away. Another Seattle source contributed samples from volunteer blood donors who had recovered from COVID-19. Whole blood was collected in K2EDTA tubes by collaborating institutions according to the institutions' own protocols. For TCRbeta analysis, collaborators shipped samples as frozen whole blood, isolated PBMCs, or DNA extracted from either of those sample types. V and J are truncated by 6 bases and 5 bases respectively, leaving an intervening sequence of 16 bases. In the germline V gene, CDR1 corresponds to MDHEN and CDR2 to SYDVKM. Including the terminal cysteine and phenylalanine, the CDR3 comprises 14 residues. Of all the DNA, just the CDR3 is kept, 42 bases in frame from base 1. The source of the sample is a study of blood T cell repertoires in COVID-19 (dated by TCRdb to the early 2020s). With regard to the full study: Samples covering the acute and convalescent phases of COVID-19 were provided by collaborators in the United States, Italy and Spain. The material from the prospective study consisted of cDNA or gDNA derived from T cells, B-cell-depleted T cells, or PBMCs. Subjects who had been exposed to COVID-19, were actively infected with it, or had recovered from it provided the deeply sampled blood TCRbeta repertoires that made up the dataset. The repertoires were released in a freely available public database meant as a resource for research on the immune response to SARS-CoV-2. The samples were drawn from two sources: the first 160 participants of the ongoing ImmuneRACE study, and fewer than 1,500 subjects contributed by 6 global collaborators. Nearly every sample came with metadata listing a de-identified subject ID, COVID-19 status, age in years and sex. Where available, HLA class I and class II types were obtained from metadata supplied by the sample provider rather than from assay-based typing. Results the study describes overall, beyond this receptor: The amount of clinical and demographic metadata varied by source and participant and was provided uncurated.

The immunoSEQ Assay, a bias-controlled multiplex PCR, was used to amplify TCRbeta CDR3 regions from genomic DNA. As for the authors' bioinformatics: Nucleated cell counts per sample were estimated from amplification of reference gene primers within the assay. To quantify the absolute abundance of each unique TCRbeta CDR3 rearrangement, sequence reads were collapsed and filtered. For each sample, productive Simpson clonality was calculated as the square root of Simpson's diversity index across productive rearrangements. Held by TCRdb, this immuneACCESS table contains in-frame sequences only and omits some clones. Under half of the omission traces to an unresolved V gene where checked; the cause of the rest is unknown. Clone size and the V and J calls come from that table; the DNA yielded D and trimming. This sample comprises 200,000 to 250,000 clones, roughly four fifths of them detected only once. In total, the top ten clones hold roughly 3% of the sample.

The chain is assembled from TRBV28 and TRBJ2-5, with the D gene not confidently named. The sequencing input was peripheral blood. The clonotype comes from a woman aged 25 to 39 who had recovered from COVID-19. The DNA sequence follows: TGTGCCAGCAGCCTCTTTGGGTTCAGGGAGACCCAGTACTTC. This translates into CASSLFGFRETQYF.